The 27 T cell receptor beta chains reported below all come from one sample, sequenced in a study of blood T cells in healthy people across ages. Primed by a sample-barcoded 5' primer and a J-beta primer mix, a second PCR proceeded for roughly 7 to 12 cycles. TCRdb fed the 5' RACE reads into MiXCR, producing one record per CDR3 protein. In the table there are hundreds of thousands of distinct CDR3 sequences, around 62% of which are singletons. Sequenced: blood. These receptors originate from a man aged 30-40 years in good health.

This clonotype was detected only a few times. The V gene is TRBV7-9, the J gene TRBJ1-4; tentative D call: TRBD1 (6 bases). Trimming pared 5 bases from V and 5 bases from J, leaving 15 bases between. Germline lookup yields CDR1 SEHNR and CDR2 FQNEAQ (reference sequence). This CDR3 region has 15 residues. CDR3 protein: CASSQHRVLNEKLFF. CDR3 sequence (DNA): TGTGCCAGCAGCCAACACAGGGTATTGAATGAAAAACTGTTTTTT. Full variable domain (missing parts from reference TRBV7-9 and TRBJ1-4): DTGVSQNPRHKITKRGQNVTFRCDPISEHNRLYWYRQTLGQGPEFLTYFQNEAQLEKSRLLSDRFSAERPKGSFSTLEIQRTEQGDSAMYLCASSQHRVLNEKLFFGSGTQLSVL.

This clonotype was counted between two and nine times. The chain employs TRBV9 and TRBJ2-5; 7 bases fit TRBD1. V trimming: 1 base; J trimming: 4 bases; junction bases outside the gene matches: 4. The CDR3 is made up of 14 amino acids. In germline, CDR1 is SGDLS, CDR2 YYNGEE. The CDR3 sequence: CASSVRGQVETQYF. The CDR3 region has the DNA TGTGCCAGCAGCGTACGTGGACAGGTAGAGACCCAGTACTTC. The full variable domain, with the rest looked up from reference TRBV9 and TRBJ2-5, is DSGVTQTPKHLITATGQRVTLRCSPRSGDLSVYWYQQSLDQGLQFLIQYYNGEERAKGNILERFSAQQFPDLHSELNLSSLELGDSALYFCASSVRGQVETQYFGPGTRLLVL.

The rearrangement joins TRBV3-1 to TRBJ2-4; D is perhaps TRBD2 (5 bases). The better agreement between TRBJ2-7 and the DNA end casts doubt on the J call. This CDR3 region has 15 residues. Per germline, CDR1 LGHDT and CDR2 YNNKEL (reference sequence). As DNA, the CDR3 is TGTGCCAGCAGCATTGACCGCGCGGGCTTCTACGAGCAGTACTTC. It encodes CASSIDRAGFYEQYF.

The rearrangement joins TRBV7-6 to TRBJ1-1; D gene ambiguous. This CDR3 has 14 residues. CDR1 SGHVS and CDR2 FNYEAQ come from the germline V gene. Trimming stripped 1 base from V and 3 bases from J, with 9 bases between. CDR3 sequence reads: CASSLGVGDTEAFF. CDR3 bases: TGTGCCAGCAGCTTAGGGGTCGGGGACACTGAAGCTTTCTTT.

This clonotype was counted a few times. The V and J genes are TRBV11-1 and TRBJ2-3; 7 nucleotides align to TRBD2. Germline V gene lookup returns CDR1 SGHAT and CDR2 FQDESV (reference sequence). After removal of 3 bases from V and 0 bases from J, the junction contained 3 bases not matched to a gene. The CDR3 length is 15 residues. CDR3 sequence: CASSLAGESTDTQYF. In DNA form, the CDR3 reads TGTGCCAGCAGCTTGGCGGGAGAAAGCACAGATACGCAGTATTTT.

The chain uses TRBV9 and TRBJ2-2; a weak D match, TRBD2 (6 bases). The length of the CDR3 is 18 residues. V was shortened by 0 bases and J by 0 bases, with 15 bases between the two germline ends. Germline CDR1 is SGDLS and CDR2 is YYNGEE. CDR3 protein: CASSVGPMRGANTGELFF. The CDR3 DNA sequence: TGTGCCAGCAGCGTAGGGCCAATGCGGGGAGCGAACACCGGGGAGCTGTTTTTT.

This clonotype has a handful of counts. V is TRBV29-1 and J is TRBJ2-7, with no clear D. The CDR3 sequence is 12 residues long. CDR1 SQVTM and CDR2 ANQGSEA come from the germline V gene. Trimming pared 3 bases from V and 2 bases from J, leaving 8 bases between. The CDR3 DNA is TGCAGCGTTGAGGGCAGAGCCTACGAGCAGTACTTC. This encodes CSVEGRAYEQYF.

The genes are TRBV11-2 and TRBJ2-1; TRBD1 aligns across 11 bases. This CDR3 contains 15 residues. The junction had 6 bases not matched to a gene; V was cut back by 7 bases and J by 4 bases. The V gene's germline CDR1 is SGHAT and CDR2 FQNNGV. CDR3 loop: CASNDRDRGYNEQFF. The CDR3 region has the DNA TGTGCCAGCAACGACCGGGACAGGGGGTACAATGAGCAGTTCTTC. The full variable domain, rest sourced from reference TRBV11-2 and TRBJ2-1, is EAGVAQSPRYKIIEKRQSVAFWCNPISGHATLYWYQQILGQGPKLLIQFQNNGVVDDSQLPKDRFSAERLKGVDSTLKIQPAKLEDSAVYLCASNDRDRGYNEQFFGPGTRLTVL.

The chain combines TRBV13 with TRBJ2-1; 7 bases line up with TRBD1. Germline values: CDR1 PRHDT, CDR2 FYEKMQ (reference sequence). With V trimmed by 2 bases and J by 5 bases, 9 bases remained unmatched. The CDR3 consists of 16 residues. CDR3 loop: CASSLPTGQGDNEQFF. For the CDR3, the DNA is TGTGCCAGCAGCTTACCAACGGGGCAGGGGGACAATGAGCAGTTCTTC.

The sample holds a few counts of this clonotype. This sequence joins TRBV12-3 or TRBV12-4 and TRBJ2-7; D may match TRBD1 or TRBD2 (6 bases each). Between the trimmed V and J ends, which lost 3 bases and 3 bases, there was a span of 12 bases. CDR3 length equals 14 residues. Written as DNA, the CDR3 is TGTGCCAGCAGTTTTAGGGGGGTTTACTACGAGCAGTACTTC. Its translation is CASSFRGVYYEQYF.

The chain is built from TRBV20-1 and TRBJ2-4; perhaps TRBD1 as D (6 bases). The CDR3 loop spans 15 amino acids. Looked up from germline, CDR1 is DFQATT and CDR2 is SNEGSKA (reference sequence). V dropped 0 bases and J dropped 2 bases, with 11 bases sitting between them. Here the CDR3 DNA reads TGCAGTGCTAGAGATTACAGGGTACCCAAAAACATTCAGTACTTC. It encodes CSARDYRVPKNIQYF.

As for this clonotype: Without the conserved terminal phenylalanine or tryptophan, this CDR3 likely stems from a read error. Because the CDR3's place on the DNA is in doubt, the DNA is left out and the CDR3 is given as listed by TCRdb. The gene calls are TRBV28 and TRBJ2-7. Germline CDR1 MDHEN, CDR2 SYDVKM. From its first to its last residue, the CDR3 has 9 amino acids. CDR3 in amino acids: CASSLGIHY.

The CDR3 nucleotides are TGTGCCAGCAGTCCTACCCTTGGGCAGGGTGGTCAAGAGACCCAGTACTTC. Residues: CASSPTLGQGGQETQYF. The chain combines TRBV28 with TRBJ2-5; maybe TRBD1 (5 bases). The V and J ends lost 5 bases and 2 bases respectively, with 21 bases between them. Germline lookup yields CDR1 MDHEN and CDR2 SYDVKM. The CDR3 is 17 amino acids.

This clonotype showed up just a few times. V usage is TRBV20-1 and J usage is TRBJ1-2; D gene uncertain. Looked up from germline, CDR1 is DFQATT and CDR2 is SNEGSKA (reference sequence). Trimming removed 5 bases at V and 7 bases at J, with 23 bases between. The CDR3 extends over 15 amino acids. The CDR3 protein is CSAHLVVLGSGGYTF. The DNA of the CDR3 is TGCAGTGCTCATCTGGTCGTCTTGGGGTCGGGTGGCTACACCTTC.

This chain's CDR3 is CASSLGGLGPQETQYF. The CDR3 coding sequence is TGCGCCAGCAGCTTGGGCGGACTAGGCCCCCAAGAGACCCAGTACTTC. The chain joins TRBV5-1 to TRBJ2-5, with 7 nucleotides matching TRBD2. There are 16 residues in the CDR3. The V segment lost 0 bases and the J segment 1 base; nucleotides outside the gene matches: 6. Germline assignment: CDR1 SGHRS and CDR2 YFSETQ.

This clonotype was counted a single time. CDR3 in amino acids: CSVLRDIQETQYF. Here the CDR3 DNA reads TGCAGTGTACTTCGGGACATCCAAGAGACCCAGTACTTC. The chain couples TRBV20-1 to TRBJ2-5; TRBD1 is a possible D gene (6 bases). Trimming pared 7 bases from V and 1 base from J, leaving 13 bases between. This CDR3 comprises 13 residues. Germline CDR1 DFQATT, CDR2 SNEGSKA (reference sequence).

The rearrangement joins TRBV30 to TRBJ2-3; perhaps TRBD2 as D (6 bases). Germline-derived CDR1 and CDR2 are GTSNPN and SVGIG (reference sequence). V was cut by 1 base and J by 6 bases, with 17 bases left in between. The CDR3 contains 15 residues. In DNA form, the CDR3 reads TGTGCCTGGAGTGGGGCCGGGAGCGAAACTGATACGCAGTATTTT. This translates into CAWSGAGSETDTQYF.

This clonotype was seen a few times. The chain is built from TRBV9 and TRBJ2-1; the match to TRBD2 covers 10 bases. Germline trimming cut 0 bases from V and 8 bases from J; bases unmatched to any gene: 8. The germline V gene encodes CDR1 SGDLS and CDR2 YYNGEE. The length of the CDR3 is 16 residues. The CDR3 is CASSVGQGTSDHEQFF. The DNA of the CDR3 is TGTGCCAGCAGCGTAGGTCAAGGGACTAGCGATCATGAGCAGTTCTTC.

The table lists this clonotype with a few counts. The V gene is TRBV20-1, the J gene TRBJ2-5, with D perhaps TRBD1 or TRBD2 (5 bases each). Germline V gene sequence: CDR1 DFQATT, CDR2 SNEGSKA (reference sequence). V was pared by 2 bases and J by 1 base, with 11 bases between. The CDR3 extends over 14 amino acids. The CDR3 sequence: CSARPGTGQETQYF. The CDR3 DNA reads as TGCAGTGCTAGACCCGGGACGGGCCAAGAGACCCAGTACTTC.

This chain joins TRBV28 and TRBJ1-5; no firm D call. Trimming shortened V by 8 bases and J by 4 bases, and 18 bases separated the two germline ends. This CDR3 spans 15 amino acids. The germline CDR1 and CDR2 sequences are MDHEN and SYDVKM. CDR3 region: CASRKWVIPNQPQHF. CDR3 nucleotide sequence: TGTGCCAGCCGCAAGTGGGTAATACCTAATCAGCCCCAGCATTTT.

V gene TRBV6-2 or TRBV6-3 combines with J gene TRBJ2-5; D is possibly TRBD2 (6 bases). CDR1 is MNHEY, CDR2 SVGEGT, per germline. The CDR3 has 15 amino acids. Deletions cut 10 bases from V and 4 bases from J, with 22 bases between. CDR3 nucleotides: TGTGCCACCCTGGAGGGATATCTGGATGGAGAGACCCAGTACTTC. It encodes CATLEGYLDGETQYF.

This chain joins TRBV7-2 and TRBJ2-2, with 9 bases fitting TRBD2. Germline V gives CDR1 SGHTA, CDR2 FQGNSA. The V and J ends lost 5 bases and 6 bases, in that order; junction bases with no gene match: 13. This CDR3 has 17 residues. CDR3 DNA: TGTGCCAGCAGCCACCATCTGAGGCGGGGGGGCCCCGGGGAGCTGTTTTTT. It encodes CASSHHLRRGGPGELFF.

The J gene is TRBJ2-1, the V gene TRBV20-1; D tentatively fits TRBD1 or TRBD2 (6 bases each). The V and J ends lost 5 bases and 8 bases respectively, with 22 bases between them. CDR3 length equals 15 residues. The germline V gene encodes CDR1 DFQATT and CDR2 SNEGSKA (reference sequence). CDR3 DNA sequence: TGCAGTGCTCAACCTTGGGGGGCCGGGGCAGATGAGCAGTTCTTC. Translation gives CSAQPWGAGADEQFF.

The CDR3 sequence is CASSPQRGGRDEQYF. The CDR3 DNA follows: TGTGCCAGCAGCCCCCAGCGGGGGGGCAGAGACGAGCAGTACTTC. This sequence joins TRBV9 and TRBJ2-5, with TRBD2 matching over 10 bases. The J call may be wrong; the DNA end is better matched by TRBJ2-7. This CDR3 contains 15 residues. Germline V gene data show CDR1 as SGDLS and CDR2 as YYNGEE.

CDR3 DNA: TGTGCCAGCAGCGCGCCGGAGAGGGTCGGTTCCTACAATGAGCAGTTCTTC. Protein product: CASSAPERVGSYNEQFF. The gene calls are TRBV7-2 and TRBJ2-1, with a tentative D call TRBD2 (5 bases). Deletions cut 5 bases from V and 1 base from J, with 18 bases between. CDR1 and CDR2 (germline): SGHTA, FQGNSA. This CDR3 is built from 17 residues.

In its sample, this clonotype was seen a few times. This rearrangement joins TRBV25-1 to TRBJ2-2; TRBD1 agrees at 8 bases. V was pared by 4 bases and J by 8 bases, with 12 bases of the junction left unmatched. The CDR3 consists of 16 residues. Germline V CDR1 and CDR2: MGHDK, SYGVNS. CDR3 region: CASSAPGQEKYGELFF. The DNA for the CDR3 is TGTGCCAGCAGTGCACCGGGACAGGAAAAATATGGGGAGCTGTTTTTT.

The chain carries TRBV27 and TRBJ2-1, with D possibly being TRBD2 (5 bases). The ends were cut back, 8 bases at V and 13 bases at J, with 15 bases in the middle. Germline V gene lookup returns CDR1 MNHEY and CDR2 SMNVEV (reference sequence). This CDR3 is 11 amino acids long. The CDR3 is CASRRGLVQFF. DNA of the CDR3: TGTGCCAGCCGAAGAGGGCTAGTTCAGTTCTTC.